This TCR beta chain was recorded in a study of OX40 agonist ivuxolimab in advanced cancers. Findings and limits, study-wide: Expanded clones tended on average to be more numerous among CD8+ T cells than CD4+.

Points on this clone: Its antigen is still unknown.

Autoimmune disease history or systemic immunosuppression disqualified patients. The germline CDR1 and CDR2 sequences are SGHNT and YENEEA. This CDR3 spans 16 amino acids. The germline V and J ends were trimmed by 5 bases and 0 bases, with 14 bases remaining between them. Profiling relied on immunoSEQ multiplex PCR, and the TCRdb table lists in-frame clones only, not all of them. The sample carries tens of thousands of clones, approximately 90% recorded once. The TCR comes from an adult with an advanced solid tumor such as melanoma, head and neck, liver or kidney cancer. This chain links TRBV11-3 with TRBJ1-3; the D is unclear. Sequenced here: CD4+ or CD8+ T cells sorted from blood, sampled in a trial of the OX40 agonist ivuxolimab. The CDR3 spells CASSPEWENSGNTIYF. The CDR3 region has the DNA TGTGCCAGCAGCCCGGAATGGGAGAACTCTGGAAACACCATATATTTT.